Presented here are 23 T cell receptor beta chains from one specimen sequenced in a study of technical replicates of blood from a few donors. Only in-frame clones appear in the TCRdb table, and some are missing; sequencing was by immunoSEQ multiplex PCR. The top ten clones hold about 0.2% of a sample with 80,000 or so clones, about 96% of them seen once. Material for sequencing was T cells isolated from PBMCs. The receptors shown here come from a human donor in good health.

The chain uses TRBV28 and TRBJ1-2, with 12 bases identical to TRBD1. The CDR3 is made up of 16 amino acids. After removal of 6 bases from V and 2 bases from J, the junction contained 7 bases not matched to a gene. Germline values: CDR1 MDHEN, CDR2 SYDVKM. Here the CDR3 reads CASRRSGTGGNYGYTF. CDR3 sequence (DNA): TGTGCCAGCAGACGATCCGGGACAGGGGGCAACTATGGCTACACCTTC.

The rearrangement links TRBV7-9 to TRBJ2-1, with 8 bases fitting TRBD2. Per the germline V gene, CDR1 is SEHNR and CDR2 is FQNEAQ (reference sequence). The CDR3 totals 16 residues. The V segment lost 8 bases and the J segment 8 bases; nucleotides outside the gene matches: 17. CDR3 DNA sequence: TGTGCCAGCCGGACTTACTCGACGGGAGGGAATCATGAGCAGTTCTTC. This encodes CASRTYSTGGNHEQFF. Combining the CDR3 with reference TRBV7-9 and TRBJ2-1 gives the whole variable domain DTGVSQNPRHKITKRGQNVTFRCDPISEHNRLYWYRQTLGQGPEFLTYFQNEAQLEKSRLLSDRFSAERPKGSFSTLEIQRTEQGDSAMYLCASRTYSTGGNHEQFFGPGTRLTVL.

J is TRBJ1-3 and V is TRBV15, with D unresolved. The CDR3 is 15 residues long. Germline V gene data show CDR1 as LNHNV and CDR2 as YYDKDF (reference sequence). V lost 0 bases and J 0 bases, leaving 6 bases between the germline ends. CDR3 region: CATSRDTDSGNTIYF. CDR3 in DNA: TGTGCCACCAGCAGAGATACTGACTCTGGAAACACCATATATTTT.

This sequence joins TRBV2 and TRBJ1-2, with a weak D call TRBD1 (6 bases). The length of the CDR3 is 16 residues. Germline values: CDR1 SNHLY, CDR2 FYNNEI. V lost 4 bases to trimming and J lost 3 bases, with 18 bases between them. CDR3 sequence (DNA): TGTGCCAGCAGTGTTTCGGTTGTGCAGGGGTACTATGGCTACACCTTC. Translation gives CASSVSVVQGYYGYTF.

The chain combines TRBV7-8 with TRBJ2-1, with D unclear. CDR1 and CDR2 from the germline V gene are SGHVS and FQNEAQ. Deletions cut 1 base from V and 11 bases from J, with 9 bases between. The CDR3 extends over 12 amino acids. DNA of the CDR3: TGTGCCAGCAGCTTAGAGTCAAGCAAGCAGTTCTTC. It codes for CASSLESSKQFF.

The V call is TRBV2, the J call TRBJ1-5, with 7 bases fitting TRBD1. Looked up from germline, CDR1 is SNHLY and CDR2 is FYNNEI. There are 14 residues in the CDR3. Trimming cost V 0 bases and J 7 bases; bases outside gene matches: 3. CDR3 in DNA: TGTGCCAGCAGTGAAGCGTCAGGGGGACAGCCCCAGCATTTT. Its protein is CASSEASGGQPQHF.

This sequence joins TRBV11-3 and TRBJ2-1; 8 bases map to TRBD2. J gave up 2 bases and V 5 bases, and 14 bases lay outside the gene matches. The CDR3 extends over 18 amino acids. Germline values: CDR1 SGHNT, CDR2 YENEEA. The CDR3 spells CASSPRGGWGGTYNEQFF. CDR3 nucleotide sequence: TGTGCCAGCAGCCCCCGGGGGGGTTGGGGGGGGACCTACAATGAGCAGTTCTTC.

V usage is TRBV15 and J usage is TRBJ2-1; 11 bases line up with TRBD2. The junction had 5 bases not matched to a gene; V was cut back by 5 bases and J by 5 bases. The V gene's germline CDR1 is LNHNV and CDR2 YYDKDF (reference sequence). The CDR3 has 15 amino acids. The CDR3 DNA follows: TGTGCCACCAGCGGGAGACTAGCGGGACACAATGAGCAGTTCTTC. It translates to CATSGRLAGHNEQFF.

The CDR3 nucleotides read TGTGCCAGCAGCTTAATCTTCGGACAGGGGAATGAGCAGTTCTTC. Translating gives CASSLIFGQGNEQFF. V and J are TRBV5-6 and TRBJ2-1, with 9 bases identical to TRBD1. Trimming at V came to 2 bases and at J to 7 bases, leaving 7 bases not matched to a gene. Germline CDR1 and CDR2: SGHDT and YYEEEE. The CDR3 has 15 residues.

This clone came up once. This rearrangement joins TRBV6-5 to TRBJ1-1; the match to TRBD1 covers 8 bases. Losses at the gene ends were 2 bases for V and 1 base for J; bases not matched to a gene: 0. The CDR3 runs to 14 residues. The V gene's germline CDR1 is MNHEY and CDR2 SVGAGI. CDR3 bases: TGTGCCAGCAGTTACGGGACAGGGAACACTGAAGCTTTCTTT. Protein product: CASSYGTGNTEAFF.

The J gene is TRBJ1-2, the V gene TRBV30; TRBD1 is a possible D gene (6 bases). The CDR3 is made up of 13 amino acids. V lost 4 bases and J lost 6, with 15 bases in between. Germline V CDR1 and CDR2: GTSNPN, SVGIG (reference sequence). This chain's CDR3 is CAWTATGSDGYTF. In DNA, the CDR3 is TGTGCCTGGACCGCAACAGGGTCGGATGGCTACACCTTC.

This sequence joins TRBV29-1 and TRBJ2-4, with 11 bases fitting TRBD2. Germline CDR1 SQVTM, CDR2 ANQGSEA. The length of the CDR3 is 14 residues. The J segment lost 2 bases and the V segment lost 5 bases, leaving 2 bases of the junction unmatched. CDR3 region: CSVLAGGSKNIQYF. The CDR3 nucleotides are TGCAGCGTTCTAGCGGGAGGATCCAAAAACATTCAGTACTTC.

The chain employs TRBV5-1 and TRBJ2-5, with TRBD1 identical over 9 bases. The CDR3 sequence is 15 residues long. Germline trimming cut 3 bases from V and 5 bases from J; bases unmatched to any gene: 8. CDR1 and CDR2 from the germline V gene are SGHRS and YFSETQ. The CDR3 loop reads CASSSRTGVGETQYF. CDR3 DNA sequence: TGCGCCAGCAGCTCAAGGACAGGGGTCGGGGAGACCCAGTACTTC.

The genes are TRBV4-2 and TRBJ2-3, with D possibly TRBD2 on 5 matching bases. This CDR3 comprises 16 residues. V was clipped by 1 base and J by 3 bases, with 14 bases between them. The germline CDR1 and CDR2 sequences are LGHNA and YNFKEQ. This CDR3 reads CASSQGVTGETDTQYF. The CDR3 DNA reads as TGTGCCAGCAGCCAAGGGGTGACTGGGGAGACAGATACGCAGTATTTT.

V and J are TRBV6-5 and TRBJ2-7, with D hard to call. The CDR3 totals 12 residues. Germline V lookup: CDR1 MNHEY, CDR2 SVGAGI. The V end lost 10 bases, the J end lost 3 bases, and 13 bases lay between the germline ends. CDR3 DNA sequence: TGTGCCACCGCGTTCCCCATCTACGAGCAGTACTTC. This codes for CATAFPIYEQYF.

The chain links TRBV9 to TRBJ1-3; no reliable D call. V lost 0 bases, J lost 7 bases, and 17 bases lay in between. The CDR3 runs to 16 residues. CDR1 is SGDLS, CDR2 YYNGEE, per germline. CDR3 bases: TGTGCCAGCAGCGTAGGAGTGGGAAGGAGCGGCAACACCATATATTTT. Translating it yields CASSVGVGRSGNTIYF.

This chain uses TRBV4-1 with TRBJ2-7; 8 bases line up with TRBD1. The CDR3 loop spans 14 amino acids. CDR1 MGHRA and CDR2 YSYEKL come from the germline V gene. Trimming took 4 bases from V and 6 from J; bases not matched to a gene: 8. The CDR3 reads CASSLPGRGLEQYF. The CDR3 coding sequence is TGCGCCAGCAGCCTCCCCGGCAGGGGGCTCGAGCAGTACTTC.

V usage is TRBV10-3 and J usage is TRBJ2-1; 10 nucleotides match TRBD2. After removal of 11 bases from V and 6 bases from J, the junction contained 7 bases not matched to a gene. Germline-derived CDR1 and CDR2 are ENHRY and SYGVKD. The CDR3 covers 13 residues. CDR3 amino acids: CAVSGGVPNEQFF. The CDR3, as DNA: TGTGCCGTAAGCGGGGGGGTCCCCAATGAGCAGTTCTTC.

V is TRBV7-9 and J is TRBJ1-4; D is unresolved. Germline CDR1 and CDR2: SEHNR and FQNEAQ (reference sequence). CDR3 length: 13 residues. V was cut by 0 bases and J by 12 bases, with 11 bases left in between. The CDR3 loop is CASSLALTGELFF. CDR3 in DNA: TGTGCCAGCAGCTTAGCGCTCACCGGGGAACTGTTTTTT. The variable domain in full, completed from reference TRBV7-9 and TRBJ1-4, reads DTGVSQNPRHKITKRGQNVTFRCDPISEHNRLYWYRQTLGQGPEFLTYFQNEAQLEKSRLLSDRFSAERPKGSFSTLEIQRTEQGDSAMYLCASSLALTGELFFGSGTQLSVL.

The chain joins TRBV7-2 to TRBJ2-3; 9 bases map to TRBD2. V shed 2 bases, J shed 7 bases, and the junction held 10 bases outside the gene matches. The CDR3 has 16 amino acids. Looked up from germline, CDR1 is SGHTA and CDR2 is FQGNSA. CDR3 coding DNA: TGTGCCAGCAGCTTAACTCCTAGCGGGATTTCATATACGCAGTATTTT. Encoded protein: CASSLTPSGISYTQYF.

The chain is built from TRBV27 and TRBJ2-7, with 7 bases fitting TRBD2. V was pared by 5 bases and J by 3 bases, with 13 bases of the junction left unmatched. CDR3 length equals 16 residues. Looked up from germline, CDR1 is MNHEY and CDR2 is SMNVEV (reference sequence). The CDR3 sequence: CASSPPGRGSIYEQYF. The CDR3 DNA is TGTGCCAGCAGTCCCCCGGGACGCGGGAGCATCTACGAGCAGTACTTC.

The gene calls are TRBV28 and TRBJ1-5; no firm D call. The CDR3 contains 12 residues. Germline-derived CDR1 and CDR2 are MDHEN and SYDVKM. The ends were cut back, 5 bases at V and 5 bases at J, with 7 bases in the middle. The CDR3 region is CASSPTYQPQHF. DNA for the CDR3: TGTGCCAGCAGTCCCACATATCAGCCCCAGCATTTT.

As DNA, the CDR3 is TGTGCCAGCAGTTTACAGGGCCCCCTCGAAGCTTTCTTT. Translation: CASSLQGPLEAFF. The chain links TRBV28 to TRBJ1-1, with D possibly being TRBD1 (5 bases). The CDR3 is 13 residues long. The germline gives CDR1 MDHEN, CDR2 SYDVKM. Trimming pared 2 bases from V and 8 bases from J, leaving 12 bases between.